A few counts support the clone carrying this T cell receptor (beta chain). The data originate from a study of graft-versus-host responses after intestinal transplantation. General study points: Declining HvG levels early post-transplant were linked to peak circulating GvH clone levels.

Assay used: immunoSEQ multiplex PCR; TCRdb lists only in-frame clones, some missing. This table holds 10,000 to 15,000 clones, 30% found once. The CDR3 runs 14 residues. Trimming took off 1 base at V and 6 bases at J, with 12 bases between the two ends. The germline V gene encodes CDR1 SGHAT and CDR2 FQDESV (reference sequence). Plating combined 200,000 CFSE-labeled responder cells with 200,000 irradiated, violet-dye-labeled stimulator cells. After the reaction, the investigators sorted the proliferating CFSE-low CD3+CD4+ and CD3+CD8+ responders. The sequencing here drew on alloreactive CD8+ T cells from a mixed lymphocyte reaction culture, taken before intestinal transplant. Subset denoted: CFSE-low proliferating T cells sorted from roughly 6-day pre-transplant mixed lymphocyte reaction (GvH or HvG direction). The clonotype was recovered from a human patient who received an intestinal transplant. The chain is built from TRBV11-1 and TRBJ1-2; a possible D gene is TRBD1 (5 bases). The DNA of the CDR3 is TGTGCCAGCAGCTTAGTAGGGGAAGCGGATGGCTACACCTTC. Its protein product is CASSLVGEADGYTF.